These 14 T cell receptor beta chains originate from one sample sequenced in a study of cytomegalovirus exposure and HLA in healthy donors. It was with 60 Vbeta and 13 Jbeta primers that the PCR ran. Generated by immunoSEQ multiplex PCR, the TCRdb table keeps only in-frame clones and is missing some. The sample shows approximately 180,000 clones, around four fifths of them seen only once. The sample taken for sequencing was PBMCs. These receptor sequences come from a woman aged 30 to 39 in good health and CMV-seropositive.

V gene TRBV27 combines with J gene TRBJ2-7; weak D call: TRBD1 (7 bases). V was cut by 3 bases and J by 4 bases, with 13 bases left in between. The CDR3 has 14 amino acids. In germline, CDR1 is MNHEY, CDR2 SMNVEV (reference sequence). CDR3 in DNA: TGTGCCAGCAGTTTTCGGGCAGGGGGGTACGAGCAGTACTTC. Translation gives CASSFRAGGYEQYF.

The CDR3 DNA follows: TGTGCCAGCAGCGTATCACAGGGGGCGGTTGAAGCTTTCTTT. Its translation is CASSVSQGAVEAFF. This chain links TRBV9 with TRBJ1-1; the match to TRBD1 covers 9 bases. The CDR3 covers 14 residues. The V gene end was trimmed by 1 base and the J gene end by 7 bases; junction bases not matched to a gene: 5. Germline CDR1 and CDR2: SGDLS and YYNGEE.

The V gene is TRBV28, the J gene TRBJ2-6, with 7 bases matching TRBD1. Germline assignment: CDR1 MDHEN and CDR2 SYDVKM. V was pared by 8 bases and J by 2 bases, with 3 bases of the junction left unmatched. The CDR3 covers 14 residues. Written as DNA, the CDR3 is TGTGCCAGCGAAGGGGGCCCTGGGGCCAACGTCCTGACTTTC. It translates to CASEGGPGANVLTF.

This chain uses TRBV10-1 with TRBJ1-2; D is ambiguous. The CDR3 covers 12 residues. Deletions cut 3 bases from V and 3 bases from J, with 5 bases between. Germline V lookup: CDR1 WNHNN, CDR2 SYGVQD (reference sequence). CDR3 sequence reads: CASSDRDYGYTF. The CDR3 DNA reads TGCGCCAGCAGTGACCGGGACTATGGCTACACCTTC.

In this sample, this clone turned up a few times. The V gene is TRBV9, the J gene TRBJ2-3, with a tentative D call TRBD2 (5 bases). CDR1 is SGDLS and CDR2 is YYNGEE in the germline V gene. V lost 4 bases and J lost 1, with 10 bases in between. The CDR3 length is 14 residues. The CDR3 nucleotides read TGTGCCAGCAGCTCAGGAGGTGGCACAGATACGCAGTATTTT. It translates to CASSSGGGTDTQYF.

The chain uses TRBV4-2 and TRBJ1-1, with D possibly matching TRBD1 (6 bases). The V end lost 4 bases, the J end lost 0 bases, and 15 bases lay between the germline ends. CDR1 and CDR2 from the germline V gene are LGHNA and YNFKEQ. The CDR3 has 16 residues. In nucleotides, the CDR3 is TGTGCCAGCAGCCCGGGGGGGCCAATTCTGAACACTGAAGCTTTCTTT. As protein: CASSPGGPILNTEAFF.

V and J are TRBV6-6 and TRBJ1-3, with D unclear. Trimming cost V 5 bases and J 4 bases, with 12 bases left between them. This CDR3 contains 14 residues. Germline V gene sequence: CDR1 MNHNY, CDR2 SVGAGI (reference sequence). This CDR3 is CASSHDARGNTIYF. In nucleotides, the CDR3 is TGTGCCAGCAGTCACGACGCTAGAGGAAACACCATATATTTT.

This clone was seen a few times. The chain is built from TRBV7-8 and TRBJ1-1; TRBD1 agrees at 8 bases. V lost 1 base, J lost 5 bases, and 9 bases stayed unmatched. Germline loops: CDR1 SGHVS, CDR2 FQNEAQ. There are 16 residues in the CDR3. Here the CDR3 reads CASSLDIRTGMTEAFF. The CDR3 coding sequence is TGTGCCAGCAGCTTAGATATAAGGACAGGGATGACTGAAGCTTTCTTT.

This clone was counted once. The genes are TRBV16 and TRBJ2-7; maybe TRBD1 (5 bases). The V and J ends lost 4 bases and 7 bases respectively, with 17 bases between them. CDR1 is KGHSY, CDR2 FQNENV, per germline. The CDR3 length is 14 residues. The CDR3 DNA is TGTGCCAGCAGCCCAAAGGACACCTGGGGTGAGCAGTACTTC. Its protein product is CASSPKDTWGEQYF.

V and J are TRBV28 and TRBJ1-2; 8 bases are a match to TRBD1. Germline CDR1 MDHEN, CDR2 SYDVKM. V lost 6 bases, J lost 5 bases, and 8 bases stayed unmatched. The CDR3 covers 14 residues. CDR3 amino acids: CASRYDRGGYGYTF. Here the CDR3 DNA reads TGTGCCAGCAGATACGACAGGGGCGGGTATGGCTACACCTTC.

The gene calls are TRBV7-2 and TRBJ2-3; D may be TRBD2 (6 bases). The V gene lost 4 bases and the J gene lost 1 base, with 15 bases spanning the gap. Germline assignment: CDR1 SGHTA and CDR2 FQGNSA. The CDR3 covers 16 residues. Here the CDR3 DNA reads TGTGCCAGCAGCTCTTCCAGGGAGGTGGGCACAGATACGCAGTATTTT. As protein: CASSSSREVGTDTQYF.

The V call is TRBV6-4, the J call TRBJ2-1, with D possibly being TRBD1 (7 bases). The CDR3 length is 16 residues. Looked up from germline, CDR1 is MRHNA and CDR2 is SNTAGT. Deletions cut 0 bases from V and 7 bases from J, with 16 bases between. CDR3 DNA: TGTGCCAGCAGTGACTCGACTCGGAGGGGGCGGAATGAGCAGTTCTTC. This codes for CASSDSTRRGRNEQFF.

The chain carries TRBV7-2 and TRBJ2-7; TRBD1 aligns across 7 bases. The CDR3 loop spans 14 amino acids. The V gene's germline CDR1 is SGHTA and CDR2 FQGNSA. J lost 3 bases, V lost 2 bases, and 4 bases had no gene match. CDR3: CASSLKSGGYEQYF. The CDR3 coding sequence is TGTGCCAGCAGCTTAAAGTCAGGGGGCTACGAGCAGTACTTC.

This chain joins TRBV30 and TRBJ2-1; TRBD2 matches at 7 bases. The length of the CDR3 is 15 residues. The junction had 10 bases not matched to a gene; V was cut back by 1 base and J by 7 bases. Germline loops: CDR1 GTSNPN, CDR2 SVGIG (reference sequence). This CDR3 is CAWSAFGRERNEQFF. As DNA, the CDR3 is TGTGCCTGGAGTGCCTTTGGGCGGGAGAGGAATGAGCAGTTCTTC.